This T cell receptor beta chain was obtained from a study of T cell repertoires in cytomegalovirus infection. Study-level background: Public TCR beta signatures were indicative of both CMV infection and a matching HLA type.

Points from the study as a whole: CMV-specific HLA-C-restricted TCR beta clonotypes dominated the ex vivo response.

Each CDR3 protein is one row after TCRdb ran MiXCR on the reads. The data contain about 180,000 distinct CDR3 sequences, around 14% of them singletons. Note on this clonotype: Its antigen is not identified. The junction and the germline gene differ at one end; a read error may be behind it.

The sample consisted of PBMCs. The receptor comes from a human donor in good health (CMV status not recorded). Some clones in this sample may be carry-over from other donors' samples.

As DNA, the CDR3 is TGCACCAGCAGCATCGGGACAGGGATGACTGAAGCTTTCTTT. It specifies CTSSIGTGMTEAFF. The chain is built from TRBV5-1 and TRBJ1-1, with 9 bases fitting TRBD1. Per germline, CDR1 SGHRS and CDR2 YFSETQ. This CDR3 is 14 amino acids long.